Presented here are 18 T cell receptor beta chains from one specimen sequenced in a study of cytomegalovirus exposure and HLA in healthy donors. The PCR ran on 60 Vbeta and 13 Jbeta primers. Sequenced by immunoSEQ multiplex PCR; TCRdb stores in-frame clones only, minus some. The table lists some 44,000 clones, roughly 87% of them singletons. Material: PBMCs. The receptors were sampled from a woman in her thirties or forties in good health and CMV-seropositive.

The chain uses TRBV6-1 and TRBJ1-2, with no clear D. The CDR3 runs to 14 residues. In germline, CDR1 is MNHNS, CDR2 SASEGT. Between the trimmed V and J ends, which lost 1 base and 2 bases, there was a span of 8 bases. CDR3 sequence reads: CASSEGLQNYGYTF. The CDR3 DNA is TGTGCCAGCAGTGAAGGACTGCAAAACTATGGCTACACCTTC.

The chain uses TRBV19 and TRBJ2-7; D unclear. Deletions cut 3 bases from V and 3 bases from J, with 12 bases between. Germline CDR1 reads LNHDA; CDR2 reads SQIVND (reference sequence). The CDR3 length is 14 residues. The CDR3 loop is CASSIQAAIYEQYF. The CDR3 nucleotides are TGTGCCAGTAGTATTCAGGCCGCGATCTACGAGCAGTACTTC.

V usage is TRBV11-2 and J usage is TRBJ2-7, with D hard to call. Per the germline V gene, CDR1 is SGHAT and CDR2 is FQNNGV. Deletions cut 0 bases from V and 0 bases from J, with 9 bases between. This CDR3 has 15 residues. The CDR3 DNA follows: TGTGCCAGCAGCTTAGAAGCCTTCCGCTCCTACGAGCAGTACTTC. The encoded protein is CASSLEAFRSYEQYF. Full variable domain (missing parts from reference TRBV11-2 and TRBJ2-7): EAGVAQSPRYKIIEKRQSVAFWCNPISGHATLYWYQQILGQGPKLLIQFQNNGVVDDSQLPKDRFSAERLKGVDSTLKIQPAKLEDSAVYLCASSLEAFRSYEQYFGPGTRLTVT.

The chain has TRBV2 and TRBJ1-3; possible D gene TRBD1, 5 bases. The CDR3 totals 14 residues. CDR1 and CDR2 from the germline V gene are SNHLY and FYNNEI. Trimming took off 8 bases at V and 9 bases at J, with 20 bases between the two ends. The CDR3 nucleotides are TGTGCCAGCCGCGAGCAGGGTTCATCAGTCACCATATATTTT. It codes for CASREQGSSVTIYF.

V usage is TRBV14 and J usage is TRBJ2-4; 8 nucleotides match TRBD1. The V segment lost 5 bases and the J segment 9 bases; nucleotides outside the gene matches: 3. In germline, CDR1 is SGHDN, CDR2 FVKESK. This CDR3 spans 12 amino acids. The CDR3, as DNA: TGTGCCAGCAGCGCAGGGGGCACCATTCAGTACTTC. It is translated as CASSAGGTIQYF.

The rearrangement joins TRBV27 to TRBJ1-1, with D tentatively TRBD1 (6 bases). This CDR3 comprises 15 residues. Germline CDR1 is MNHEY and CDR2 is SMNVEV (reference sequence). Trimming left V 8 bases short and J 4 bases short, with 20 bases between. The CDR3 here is CASAPGAGRPTEAFF. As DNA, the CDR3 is TGTGCCAGCGCTCCAGGGGCCGGGCGACCCACTGAAGCTTTCTTT.

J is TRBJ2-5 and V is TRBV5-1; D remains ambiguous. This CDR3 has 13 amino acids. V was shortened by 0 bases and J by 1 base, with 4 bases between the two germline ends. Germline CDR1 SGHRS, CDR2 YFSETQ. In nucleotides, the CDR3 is TGCGCCAGCAGCTTGGGGCCCCAAGAGACCCAGTACTTC. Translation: CASSLGPQETQYF.

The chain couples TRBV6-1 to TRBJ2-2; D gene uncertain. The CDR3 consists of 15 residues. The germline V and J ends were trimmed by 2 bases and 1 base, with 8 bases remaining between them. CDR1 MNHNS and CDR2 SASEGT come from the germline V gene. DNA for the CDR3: TGTGCCAGCAGTGAACCCGGCGGGAACACCGGGGAGCTGTTTTTT. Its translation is CASSEPGGNTGELFF.

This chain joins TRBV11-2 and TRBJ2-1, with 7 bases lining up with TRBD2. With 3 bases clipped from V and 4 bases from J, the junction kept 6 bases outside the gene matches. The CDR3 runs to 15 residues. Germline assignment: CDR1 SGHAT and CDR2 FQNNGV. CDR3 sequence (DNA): TGTGCCAGCAGCTTGGCAGGGAGGGCTTACAATGAGCAGTTCTTC. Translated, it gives CASSLAGRAYNEQFF.

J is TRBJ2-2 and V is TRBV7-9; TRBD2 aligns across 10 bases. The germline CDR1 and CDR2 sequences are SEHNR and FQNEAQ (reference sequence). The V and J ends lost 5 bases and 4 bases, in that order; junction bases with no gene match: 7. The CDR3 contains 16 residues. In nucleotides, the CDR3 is TGTGCCAGCAGCATAAATAGCGGGGGGATCACCGGGGAGCTGTTTTTT. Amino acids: CASSINSGGITGELFF.

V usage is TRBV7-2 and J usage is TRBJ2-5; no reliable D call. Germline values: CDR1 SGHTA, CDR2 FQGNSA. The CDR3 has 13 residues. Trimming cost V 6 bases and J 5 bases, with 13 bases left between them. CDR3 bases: TGTGCCAGCAGTTCTAGATTTCGGGAGACCCAGTACTTC. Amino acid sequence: CASSSRFRETQYF. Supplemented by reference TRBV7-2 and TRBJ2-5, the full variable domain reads GAGVSQSPSNKVTEKGKDVELRCDPISGHTALYWYRQSLGQGLEFLIYFQGNSAPDKSGLPSDRFSAERTGGSVSTLTIQRTQQEDSAVYLCASSSRFRETQYFGPGTRLLVL.

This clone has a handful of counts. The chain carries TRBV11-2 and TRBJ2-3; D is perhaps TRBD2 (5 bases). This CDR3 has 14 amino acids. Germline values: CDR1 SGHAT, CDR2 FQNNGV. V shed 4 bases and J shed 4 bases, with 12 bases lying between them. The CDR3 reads CASSSSDGADTQYF. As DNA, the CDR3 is TGTGCCAGCAGCTCCTCCGACGGGGCAGATACGCAGTATTTT.

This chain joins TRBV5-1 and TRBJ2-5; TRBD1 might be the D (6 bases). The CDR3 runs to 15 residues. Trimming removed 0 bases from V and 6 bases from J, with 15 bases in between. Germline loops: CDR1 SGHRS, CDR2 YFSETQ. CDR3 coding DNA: TGCGCCAGCAGCTTGGATATAGACAGGAGAAAGACCCAGTACTTC. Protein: CASSLDIDRRKTQYF. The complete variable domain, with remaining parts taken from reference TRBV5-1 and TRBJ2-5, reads KAGVTQTPRYLIKTRGQQVTLSCSPISGHRSVSWYQQTPGQGLQFLFEYFSETQRNKGNFPGRFSGRQFSNSRSEMNVSTLELGDSALYLCASSLDIDRRKTQYFGPGTRLLVL.

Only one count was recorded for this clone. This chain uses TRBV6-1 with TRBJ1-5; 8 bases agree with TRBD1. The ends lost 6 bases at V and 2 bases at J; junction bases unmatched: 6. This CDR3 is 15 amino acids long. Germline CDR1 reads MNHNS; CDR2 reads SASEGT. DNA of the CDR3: TGTGCCAGCAGCGTCGACAGGGGTGGCAATCAGCCCCAGCATTTT. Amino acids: CASSVDRGGNQPQHF.

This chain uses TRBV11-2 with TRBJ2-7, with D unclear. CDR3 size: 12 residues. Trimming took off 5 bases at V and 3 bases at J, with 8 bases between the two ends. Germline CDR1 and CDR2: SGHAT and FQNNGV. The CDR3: CASSLASYEQYF. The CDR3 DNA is TGTGCCAGCAGCCTGGCCAGCTACGAGCAGTACTTC.

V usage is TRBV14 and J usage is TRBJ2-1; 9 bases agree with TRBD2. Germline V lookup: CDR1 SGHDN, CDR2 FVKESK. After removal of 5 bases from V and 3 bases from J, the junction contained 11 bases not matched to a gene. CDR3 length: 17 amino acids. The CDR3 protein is CASSSGGASGIYNEQFF. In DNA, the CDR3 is TGTGCCAGCAGCTCTGGGGGGGCTAGCGGGATCTACAATGAGCAGTTCTTC.

The CDR3 region has the DNA TGTGCCAGCAGCTTACAGGGGATCGGCTATGGCTACACCTTC. This sequence encodes CASSLQGIGYGYTF. The chain combines TRBV5-6 with TRBJ1-2, with 7 nucleotides matching TRBD1. From germline, CDR1 is SGHDT and CDR2 YYEEEE. Trimming removed 2 bases from V and 4 bases from J; junction bases left unmatched: 5. The length of the CDR3 is 14 residues.

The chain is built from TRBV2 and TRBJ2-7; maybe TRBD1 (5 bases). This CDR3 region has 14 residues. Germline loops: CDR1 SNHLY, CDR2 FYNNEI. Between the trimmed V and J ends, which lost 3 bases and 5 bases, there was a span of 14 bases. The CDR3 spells CASSDLSDSDEQYF. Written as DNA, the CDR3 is TGTGCCAGCAGTGACCTCAGTGACAGCGACGAGCAGTACTTC.